This T cell receptor (beta chain) comes out of a study of neurological immune-mediated disorders. Whole-study results and caveats: None of the CDR3 amino acid sequences of expanded clones were shared across subjects, and this suggested private repertoires in all groups.

This sample's time point: longitudinal time-point 3. The cDNA was generated by 5'RACE with 10-nucleotide random UMIs. Every sequencing run produced over 180 million TCR-beta sequences that came from 15-18 subjects. TCRdb called the 5' RACE reads again in MiXCR, with one record for every CDR3 protein. The sample yields roughly 42,000 distinct CDR3 sequences, less than 15% seen once. This clonotype was detected many times. As yet, its antigen is unknown. The CDR3 length is 13 residues. Trimming cost V 5 bases and J 6 bases, with 11 bases left between them. Germline V lookup: CDR1 SGHDT, CDR2 YYEEEE. The sequencing sample was made of PBMCs. The gene calls are TRBV5-6 and TRBJ2-2; D call uncertain. The TCR comes from a man aged 25 to 45 in good health. The CDR3 loop is CASRESRAGELFF. CDR3 nucleotides: TGTGCCAGCAGAGAGAGTCGCGCCGGGGAGCTGTTTTTT. The full variable domain, completed using reference TRBV5-6 and TRBJ2-2, is DAGVTQSPTHLIKTRGQQVTLRCSPKSGHDTVSWYQQALGQGPQFIFQYYEEEERQRGNFPDRFSGHQFPNYSSELNVNALLLGDSALYLCASRESRAGELFFGEGSRLTVL.